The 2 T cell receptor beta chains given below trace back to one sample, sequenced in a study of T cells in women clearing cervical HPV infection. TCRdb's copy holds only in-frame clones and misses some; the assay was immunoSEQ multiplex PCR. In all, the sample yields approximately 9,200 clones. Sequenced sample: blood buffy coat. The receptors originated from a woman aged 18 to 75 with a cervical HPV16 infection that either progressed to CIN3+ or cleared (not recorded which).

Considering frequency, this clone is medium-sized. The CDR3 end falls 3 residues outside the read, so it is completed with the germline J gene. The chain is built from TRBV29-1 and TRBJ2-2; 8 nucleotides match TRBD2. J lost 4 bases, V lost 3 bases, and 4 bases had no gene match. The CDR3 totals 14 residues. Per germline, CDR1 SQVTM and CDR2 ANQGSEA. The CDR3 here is CSVDGGGATGELFF. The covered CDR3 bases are TGCAGCGTTGACGGGGGGGGAGCCACCGGGGAG.

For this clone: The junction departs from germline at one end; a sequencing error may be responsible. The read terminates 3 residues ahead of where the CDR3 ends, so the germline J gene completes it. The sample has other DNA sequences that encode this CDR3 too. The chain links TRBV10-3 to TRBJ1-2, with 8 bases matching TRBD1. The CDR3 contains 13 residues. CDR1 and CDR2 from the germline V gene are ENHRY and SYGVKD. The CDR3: CAIKKGQDYGYTF. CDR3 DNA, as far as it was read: TGTGCCATCAAAAAGGGACAGGACTATGGT.